These 8 T cell receptor beta chains came from one sample sequenced in a study of control samples from healthy donors and cancer patients. Method: immunoSEQ multiplex PCR; TCRdb's copy keeps in-frame clones and lacks some. The sample shows fewer than 90,000 clones, over 75% of them seen only once. Sample: blood. All receptors come from a man aged 50 to 59 in good health.

The chain joins TRBV19 to TRBJ2-5, with a tentative D call TRBD1 (6 bases). CDR3 size: 13 residues. Germline CDR1 reads LNHDA; CDR2 reads SQIVND (reference sequence). V was cut by 7 bases and J by 3 bases, with 12 bases left in between. The CDR3 DNA is TGTGCCAGTACAGACCCAGGGGAAGAGACCCAGTACTTC. Translated: CASTDPGEETQYF.

The chain joins TRBV11-3 to TRBJ1-1; perhaps TRBD1 as D (5 bases). The V end was cut by 1 base, the J end by 5 bases, with 8 bases between. This CDR3 has 13 residues. The germline V gene encodes CDR1 SGHNT and CDR2 YENEEA. CDR3 sequence (DNA): TGTGCCAGCAGCTTAGTGGCAGGGACTGAAGCTTTCTTT. Amino acids: CASSLVAGTEAFF.

The chain joins TRBV12-3 or TRBV12-4 to TRBJ1-2; 7 positions match TRBD1. The CDR3 consists of 13 residues. Trimming took 2 bases from V and 8 from J; bases not matched to a gene: 5. CDR3 region: CASSLLTGSGYTF. The CDR3 region has the DNA TGTGCCAGCAGTTTATTGACAGGGTCCGGCTACACCTTC.

A remark on this clone: Other nucleotide sequences from this sample produce the same CDR3. V gene TRBV12-3 or TRBV12-4 combines with J gene TRBJ1-1; no clear D gene. V lost 1 base, J lost 0 bases, and 3 bases lay in between. This CDR3 has 13 amino acids. The CDR3 spells CASSLGVNTEAFF. CDR3 DNA: TGTGCCAGCAGTTTAGGGGTGAACACTGAAGCTTTCTTT.

The CDR3: CASSLSKGAGGYTF. CDR3 in DNA: TGTGCCAGCAGTTTATCGAAAGGGGCAGGGGGCTACACCTTC. The gene calls are TRBV27 and TRBJ1-2, with D possibly TRBD1 on 5 matching bases. V was pared by 0 bases and J by 8 bases, with 13 bases between. This CDR3 is 14 amino acids long. The V gene's germline CDR1 is MNHEY and CDR2 SMNVEV (reference sequence).

The gene calls are TRBV19 and TRBJ1-1; D remains ambiguous. Trimming took 3 bases from V and 1 from J, leaving 12 bases between them. CDR3 length: 15 residues. Germline CDR1 reads LNHDA; CDR2 reads SQIVND (reference sequence). The CDR3 DNA follows: TGTGCCAGTAGTATTTGGGAGCAAGCGAACACTGAAGCTTTCTTT. It yields the protein CASSIWEQANTEAFF.

Many counts were recorded for this clone. V usage is TRBV10-2 and J usage is TRBJ2-3; D may be TRBD2 (6 bases). Germline V gene lookup returns CDR1 WSHSY and CDR2 SAAADI. The CDR3 is 15 amino acids. With 5 bases removed from V and 0 bases from J, the gap between germline ends came to 12 bases. The chain's CDR3 is CASSQYSGSTDTQYF. The CDR3 DNA reads as TGCGCCAGCAGTCAATATAGCGGTAGCACAGATACGCAGTATTTT.

The chain is built from TRBV9 and TRBJ2-5; the match to TRBD2 covers 7 bases. CDR3 length: 18 residues. Germline loops: CDR1 SGDLS, CDR2 YYNGEE. V dropped 0 bases and J dropped 5; count of bases not matched to a gene: 16. The CDR3 sequence is CASSVETWTRSGSETQYF. The CDR3 DNA reads as TGTGCCAGCAGCGTAGAAACCTGGACTAGAAGTGGATCGGAGACCCAGTACTTC.